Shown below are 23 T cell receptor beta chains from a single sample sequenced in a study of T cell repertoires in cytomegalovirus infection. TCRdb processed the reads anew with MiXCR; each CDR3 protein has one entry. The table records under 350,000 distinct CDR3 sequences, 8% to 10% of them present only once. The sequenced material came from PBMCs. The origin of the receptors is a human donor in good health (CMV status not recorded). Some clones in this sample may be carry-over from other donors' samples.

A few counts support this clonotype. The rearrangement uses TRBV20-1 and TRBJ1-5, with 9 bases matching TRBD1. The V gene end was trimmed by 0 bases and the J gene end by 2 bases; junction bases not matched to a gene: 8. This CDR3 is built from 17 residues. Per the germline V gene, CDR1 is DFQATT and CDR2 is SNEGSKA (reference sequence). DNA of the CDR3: TGCAGTGCTAGAGATCTGCTCAGGACAGGGGGCAATCAGCCCCAGCATTTT. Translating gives CSARDLLRTGGNQPQHF.

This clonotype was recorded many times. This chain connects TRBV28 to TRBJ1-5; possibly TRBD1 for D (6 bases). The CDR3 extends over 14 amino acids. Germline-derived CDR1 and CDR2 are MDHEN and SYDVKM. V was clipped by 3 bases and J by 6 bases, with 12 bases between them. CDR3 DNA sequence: TGTGCCAGCAGTTTCTCGGGGGCAACTCAGCCCCAGCATTTT. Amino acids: CASSFSGATQPQHF.

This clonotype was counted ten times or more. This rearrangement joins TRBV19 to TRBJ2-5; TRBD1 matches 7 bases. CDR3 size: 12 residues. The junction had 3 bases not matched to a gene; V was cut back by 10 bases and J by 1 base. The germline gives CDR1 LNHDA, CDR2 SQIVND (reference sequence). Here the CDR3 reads CATRQGQETQYF. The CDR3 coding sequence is TGTGCCACCCGACAGGGCCAAGAGACCCAGTACTTC.

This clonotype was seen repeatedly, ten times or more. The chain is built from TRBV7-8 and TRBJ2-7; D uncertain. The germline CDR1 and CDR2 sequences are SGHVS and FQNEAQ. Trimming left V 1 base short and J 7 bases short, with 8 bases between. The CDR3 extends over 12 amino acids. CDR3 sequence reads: CASSLGGVEQYF. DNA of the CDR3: TGTGCCAGCAGCTTAGGTGGCGTTGAGCAGTACTTC.

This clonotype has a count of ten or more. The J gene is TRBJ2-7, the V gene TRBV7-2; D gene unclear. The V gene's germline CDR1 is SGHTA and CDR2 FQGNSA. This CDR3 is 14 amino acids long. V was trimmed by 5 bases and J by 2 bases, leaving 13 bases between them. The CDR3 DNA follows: TGTGCCAGCAGCCCGGTAATGTACCCCTACGAGCAGTACTTC. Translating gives CASSPVMYPYEQYF.

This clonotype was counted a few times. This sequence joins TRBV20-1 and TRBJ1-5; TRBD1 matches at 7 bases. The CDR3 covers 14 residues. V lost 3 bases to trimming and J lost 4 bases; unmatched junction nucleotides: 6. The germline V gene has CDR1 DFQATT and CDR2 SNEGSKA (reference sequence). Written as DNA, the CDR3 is TGCAGTGCTAGCGGGCGACAGGGAAATCAGCCCCAGCATTTT. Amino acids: CSASGRQGNQPQHF.

CDR3 nucleotide sequence: TGTGCCAGCAACTTGCAGGGGATCTCCTACAATGAGCAGTTCTTC. Residues: CASNLQGISYNEQFF. This chain links TRBV2 with TRBJ2-1; D perhaps matches TRBD1 (6 bases). Germline CDR1 and CDR2: SNHLY and FYNNEI. CDR3 size: 15 residues. The V gene lost 7 bases and the J gene lost 0 bases, with 13 bases spanning the gap.

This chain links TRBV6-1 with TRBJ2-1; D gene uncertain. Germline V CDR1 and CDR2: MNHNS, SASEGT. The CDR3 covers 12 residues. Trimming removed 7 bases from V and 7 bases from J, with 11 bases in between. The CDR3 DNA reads TGTGCCAGCACCGTATCCCAAAATGAGCAGTTCTTC. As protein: CASTVSQNEQFF.

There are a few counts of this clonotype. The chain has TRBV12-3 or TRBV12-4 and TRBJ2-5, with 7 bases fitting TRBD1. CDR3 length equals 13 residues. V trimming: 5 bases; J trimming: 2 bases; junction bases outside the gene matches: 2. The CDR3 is CASSATGQETQYF. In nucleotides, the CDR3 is TGTGCCAGCAGTGCGACAGGGCAAGAGACCCAGTACTTC.

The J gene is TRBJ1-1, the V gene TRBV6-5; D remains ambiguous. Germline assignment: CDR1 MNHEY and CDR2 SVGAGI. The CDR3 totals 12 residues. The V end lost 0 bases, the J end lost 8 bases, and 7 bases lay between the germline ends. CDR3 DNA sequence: TGTGCCAGCAGTTACTCGGACGGAGAAGCTTTCTTT. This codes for CASSYSDGEAFF.

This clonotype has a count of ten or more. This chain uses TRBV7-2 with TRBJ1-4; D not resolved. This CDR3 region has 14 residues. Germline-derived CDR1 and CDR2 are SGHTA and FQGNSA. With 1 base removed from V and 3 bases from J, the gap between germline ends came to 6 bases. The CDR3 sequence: CASSLDKANEKLFF. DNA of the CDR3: TGTGCCAGCAGCTTAGATAAGGCTAATGAAAAACTGTTTTTT.

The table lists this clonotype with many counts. The CDR3 DNA reads TGTGCCAGCAGCCGCACCTGGCGGCCCGGGGAGACCCAGTACTTC. Its protein product is CASSRTWRPGETQYF. This chain connects TRBV7-2 to TRBJ2-5; D is uncertain. V was cut by 5 bases and J by 5 bases, with 18 bases left in between. Looked up from germline, CDR1 is SGHTA and CDR2 is FQGNSA. This CDR3 region has 15 residues.

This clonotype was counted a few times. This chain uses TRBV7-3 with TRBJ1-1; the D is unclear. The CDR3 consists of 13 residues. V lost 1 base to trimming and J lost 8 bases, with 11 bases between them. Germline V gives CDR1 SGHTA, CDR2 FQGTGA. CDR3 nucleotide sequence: TGTGCCAGCAGCTTAAAAGGAAATCAGGAAGCTTTCTTT. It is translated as CASSLKGNQEAFF.

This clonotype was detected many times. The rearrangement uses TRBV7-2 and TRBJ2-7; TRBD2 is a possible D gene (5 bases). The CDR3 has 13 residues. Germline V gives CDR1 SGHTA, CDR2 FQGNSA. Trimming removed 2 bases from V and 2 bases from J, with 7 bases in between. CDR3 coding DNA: TGTGCCAGCAGCTTACGGGGAACCTACGAGCAGTACTTC. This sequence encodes CASSLRGTYEQYF.

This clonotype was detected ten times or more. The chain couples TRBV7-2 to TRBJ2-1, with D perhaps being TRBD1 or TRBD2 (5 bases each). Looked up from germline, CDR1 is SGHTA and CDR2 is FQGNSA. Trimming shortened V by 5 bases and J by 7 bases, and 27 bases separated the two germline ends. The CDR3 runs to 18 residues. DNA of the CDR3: TGTGCCAGCAGCCCTGGGGGATGGGCTGACGACCGGACTAATGAGCAGTTCTTC. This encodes CASSPGGWADDRTNEQFF.

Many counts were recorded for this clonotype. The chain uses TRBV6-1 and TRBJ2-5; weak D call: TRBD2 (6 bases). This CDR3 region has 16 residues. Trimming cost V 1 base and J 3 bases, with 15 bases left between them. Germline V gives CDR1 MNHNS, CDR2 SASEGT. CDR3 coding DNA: TGTGCCAGCAGTGAAGGATTGGGCCTAGCGAAAGAGACCCAGTACTTC. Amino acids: CASSEGLGLAKETQYF.

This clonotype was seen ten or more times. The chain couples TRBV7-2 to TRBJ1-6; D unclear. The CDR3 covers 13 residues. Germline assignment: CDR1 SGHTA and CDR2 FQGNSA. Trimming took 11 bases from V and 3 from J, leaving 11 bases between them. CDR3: CACRAGYNSPLHF. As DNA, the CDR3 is TGTGCCTGTAGAGCTGGCTATAATTCACCCCTCCACTTT.

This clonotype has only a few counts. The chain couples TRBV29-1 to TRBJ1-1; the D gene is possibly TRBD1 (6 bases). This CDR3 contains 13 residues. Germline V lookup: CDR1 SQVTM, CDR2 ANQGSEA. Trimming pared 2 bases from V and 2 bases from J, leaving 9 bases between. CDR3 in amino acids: CSVEYRVNTEAFF. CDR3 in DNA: TGCAGCGTTGAATACAGGGTAAACACTGAAGCTTTCTTT.

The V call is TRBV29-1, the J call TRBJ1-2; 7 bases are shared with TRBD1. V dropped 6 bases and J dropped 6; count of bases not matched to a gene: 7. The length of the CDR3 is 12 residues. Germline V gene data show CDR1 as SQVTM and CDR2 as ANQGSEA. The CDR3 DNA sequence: TGCAGCGTCTCCGGGACAGTGGATGGCTACACCTTC. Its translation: CSVSGTVDGYTF.

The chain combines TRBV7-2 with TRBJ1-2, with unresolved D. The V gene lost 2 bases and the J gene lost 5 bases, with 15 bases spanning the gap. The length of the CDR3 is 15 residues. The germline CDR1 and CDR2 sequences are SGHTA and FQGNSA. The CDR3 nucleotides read TGTGCCAGCAGCTTAAAGGTCCCCCCTTTTTATGGCTACACCTTC. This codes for CASSLKVPPFYGYTF.

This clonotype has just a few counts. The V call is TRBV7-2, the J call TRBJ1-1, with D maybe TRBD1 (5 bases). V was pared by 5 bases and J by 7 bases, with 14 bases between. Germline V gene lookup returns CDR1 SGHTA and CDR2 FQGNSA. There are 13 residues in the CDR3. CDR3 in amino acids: CASSQRTNLEAFF. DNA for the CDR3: TGTGCCAGCAGCCAAAGGACAAACCTTGAAGCTTTCTTT.

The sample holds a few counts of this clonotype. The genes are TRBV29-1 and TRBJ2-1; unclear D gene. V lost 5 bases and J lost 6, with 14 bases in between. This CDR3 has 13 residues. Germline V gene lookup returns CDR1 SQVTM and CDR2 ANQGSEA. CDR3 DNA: TGCAGCGTTCCGAGACTGAATTTCAATGAGCAGTTCTTC. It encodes CSVPRLNFNEQFF.

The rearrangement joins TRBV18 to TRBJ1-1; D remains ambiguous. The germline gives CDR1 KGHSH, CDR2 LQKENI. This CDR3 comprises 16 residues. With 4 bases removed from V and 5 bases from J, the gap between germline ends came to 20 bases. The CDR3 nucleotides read TGTGCCAGCTCACAGTCAGGAGGCCTACTAGGGACTGAAGCTTTCTTT. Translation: CASSQSGGLLGTEAFF.